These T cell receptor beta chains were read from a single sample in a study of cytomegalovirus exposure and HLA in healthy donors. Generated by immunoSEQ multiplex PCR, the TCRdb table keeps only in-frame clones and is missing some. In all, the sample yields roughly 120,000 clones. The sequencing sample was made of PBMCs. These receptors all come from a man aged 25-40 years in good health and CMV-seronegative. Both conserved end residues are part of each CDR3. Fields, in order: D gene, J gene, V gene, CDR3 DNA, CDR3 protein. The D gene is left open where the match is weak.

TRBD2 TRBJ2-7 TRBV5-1 TGCGCCAGCAGCGAAACCCCGGGACTAGATCACCTCCGGGAGCAGTACTTC CASSETPGLDHLREQYF
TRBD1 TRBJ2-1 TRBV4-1 TGCGCCAGCAGCCAAGTGGGGGGGGATACAGGGGGCGTCTACAATGAGCAGTTCTTC CASSQVGGDTGGVYNEQFF
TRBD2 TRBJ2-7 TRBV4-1 TGCGCCAGCAGCCAAGATTATGGCGGGAGGGCCTACGAGCAGTACTTC CASSQDYGGRAYEQYF
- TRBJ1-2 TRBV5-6 TGTGCCAGCAGCTTGAGGGGGGGCATTAACTATGGCTACACCTTC CASSLRGGINYGYTF
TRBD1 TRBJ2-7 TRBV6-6 TGTGCCAGCAGTTACCGGACAGGGTCTGTGGACGAGCAGTACTTC CASSYRTGSVDEQYF
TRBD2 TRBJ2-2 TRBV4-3 TGCGCCAGCAGCCACCCAAAGGGACTAGCGGTCAACACCGGGGAGCTGTTTTTT CASSHPKGLAVNTGELFF
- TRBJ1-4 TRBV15 TGTGCCACCAGCAGAGATCCGGCAGCGACTAATGAAAAACTGTTTTTT CATSRDPAATNEKLFF
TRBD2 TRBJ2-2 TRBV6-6 TGTGCCAGCAGTTACGGCGGGAGAGCGGTCGGGGAGCTGTTTTTT CASSYGGRAVGELFF
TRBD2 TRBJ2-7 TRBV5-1 TGCGCCAGCAGAGCAGCGGGGAACTACGAGCAGTACTTC CASRAAGNYEQYF
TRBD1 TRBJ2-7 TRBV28 TGTGCCAGCACTTCCCGGGACAGGGGTTACGAGCAGTACTTC CASTSRDRGYEQYF
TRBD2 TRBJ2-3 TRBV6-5 TGTGCCTCACGGGGGACTAGCGTACCAGATACGCAGTATTTT CASRGTSVPDTQYF
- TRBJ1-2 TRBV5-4 TGTGCCAGCAGCTTGTATCAGGTATCATCTGGCTACACCTTC CASSLYQVSSGYTF
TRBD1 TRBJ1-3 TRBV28 TGTGCCAGCAGTTTGGGACAGCCGAACTCTGGAAACACCATATATTTT CASSLGQPNSGNTIYF